The entry below gives a single T cell receptor (beta chain) sequence along with its context. TCRdb's copy holds only in-frame clones and misses some; the assay was immunoSEQ multiplex PCR. The sample has around 99,000 clones; around 89% are singletons. This sample stems from a study of control samples from healthy donors and cancer patients. CDR1 is MNHNY, CDR2 SVGAGI, per germline (reference sequence). V was trimmed by 2 bases and J by 2 bases, leaving 12 bases between them. The CDR3 has 15 residues. The chain recombines TRBV6-6 with TRBJ1-2; tentatively, D is TRBD1 (5 bases). The TCR originated in a woman aged 45-65 years in good health. Sequencing was done on a sample of blood. CDR3 region: CASSYGGAYNYGYTF. In nucleotides, the CDR3 is TGTGCCAGCAGTTACGGAGGGGCGTACAACTATGGCTACACCTTC.